Described below is a single TCR beta chain sequence and its context. An assay was performed, and its level was deep. Profiling relied on immunoSEQ multiplex PCR, and the TCRdb table lists in-frame clones only, not all of them. This table has over a million clones, around 98.5% appearing once. The CDR3 runs 12 residues. Germline trimming cut 6 bases from V and 7 bases from J; bases unmatched to any gene: 5. Germline CDR1 and CDR2: LNHDA and SQIVND (reference sequence). These data originate in a study of shared clonotypes between healthy human individuals. The source of this sequence is a man younger than 40 in good health. The chain combines TRBV19 with TRBJ1-1; 7 bases are shared with TRBD1. The sequencing sample was made of naive CD4+ T cells sorted from blood. As to subset: CD45RA+ positively selected. The CDR3 DNA follows: TGTGCCAGTAGAAGGGGGCGCGTTGAAGCTTTCTTT. It translates to CASRRGRVEAFF.